This T cell receptor (beta chain) was profiled in a study of cytomegalovirus exposure and HLA in healthy donors. At the level of the study: Approximately 77 million unique TCRs from HLA-typed donors were held in an early release of data. Clustering assigned 70% to 85% of the 350 to 450 genotyped donors to the Caucasian-associated ancestry cluster.

This PCR relied on a set of 60 Vbeta primers and 13 Jbeta primers. Repertoires were generated with immunoSEQ multiplex PCR, while TCRdb's copy carries only in-frame clones and drops some. The sample yields 190,000 or so clones, roughly 78% seen once. General study results and limits: Accurate HLA-A and HLA-B prediction from TCR beta sequences was reported for most subjects.

CDR1 SGDLS and CDR2 YYNGEE come from the germline V gene. Unmatched junction bases numbered 9, after V lost 3 bases and J lost 4 bases. This CDR3 is 16 amino acids long. Details on this clone: The antigen is unknown. Other DNA sequences within the sample encode an identical CDR3.

The rearrangement uses TRBV9 and TRBJ1-2, with 10 bases that match TRBD1. Source material: PBMCs. The TCR sequence derives from a girl aged 5-17 years in good health and CMV-seropositive. The CDR3 DNA reads as TGTGCCAGCAGCGCCCAACCGGGACAGGGGACCTATGGCTACACCTTC. It specifies CASSAQPGQGTYGYTF.